The rows below give T cell receptor beta chains drawn from one sample of a study of blood T cell repertoires in COVID-19. The data were produced by immunoSEQ multiplex PCR, yet TCRdb's version contains in-frame clones alone and is incomplete. The table lists 150,000 to 200,000 clones, roughly nine tenths of them singletons. Sequenced input: peripheral blood. The source is a man in his 70s with active or convalescent COVID-19. Each CDR3 is given with its conserved first and last residue. The D gene is left open where the match is weak. Clone size is stated in some rows and not others, as once, few, many or a class when expanded.

d_call	v_call	clone_size	j_call	cdr3_nt	cdr3_aa
TRBD1	TRBV6-5	NA	TRBJ2-5	TGTGCCAGCAGTCCCAGGACAGGGGGAAAAGAGACCCAGTACTTC	CASSPRTGGKETQYF
NA	TRBV3-1/TRBV3-2	NA	TRBJ1-4	TGTGCCAGCAGCCCGGGTGACAGTTTACTGTTTTTT	CASSPGDSLLFF
NA	TRBV7-2	NA	TRBJ2-1	TGTGCCAGCAGCTTAGATTGGGCCCAGGGGACTGAGCAGTTCTTC	CASSLDWAQGTEQFF
NA	TRBV19	NA	TRBJ2-1	TGTGCCAGTAGTATAGGGCAGGCCATTGGGAATGAGCAGTTCTTC	CASSIGQAIGNEQFF
TRBD1	TRBV5-1	NA	TRBJ2-6	TGCGCCAGCAGCGGCTTGACAGGGCCCGGGGCCAACGTCCTGACTTTC	CASSGLTGPGANVLTF
NA	TRBV6-5	NA	TRBJ2-2	TGTGCCAGCAGTTACCTTCTAGCCGAGGGGGAGCTGTTTTTT	CASSYLLAEGELFF
NA	TRBV11-3	NA	TRBJ2-3	TGTGCCAGCAGCTTAGGAGGGGGATTAACAGATACGCAGTATTTT	CASSLGGGLTDTQYF
TRBD2	TRBV30	NA	TRBJ2-1	TGTGCCTGGAGGACTAGCGGGGGGGGGAATGAGCAGTTCTTC	CAWRTSGGGNEQFF
TRBD1	TRBV6-5	NA	TRBJ2-7	TGTGCCAGCCGTTACCGGGACAGGGGGCTGTACGAGCAGTACTTC	CASRYRDRGLYEQYF
TRBD1	TRBV15	NA	TRBJ2-4	TGTGCCACCAGCAGAGATTGGGCCGGGACAGGGGCCAAAAACATTCAGTACTTC	CATSRDWAGTGAKNIQYF
TRBD1	TRBV28	NA	TRBJ2-7	TGTGCCAGCAGTCCCCCTGAGGGACAGGGCTTTGGGGAGCAGTACTTC	CASSPPEGQGFGEQYF
TRBD1	TRBV7-9	NA	TRBJ1-2	TGTGCCAGCTGGACAGGGACAGCTAACTATGGCTACACCTTC	CASWTGTANYGYTF
TRBD1	TRBV6-5	NA	TRBJ1-5	TGTGCCAGCAGGAACGGACAGGGCAATCAGCCCCAGCATTTT	CASRNGQGNQPQHF
TRBD2	TRBV29-1	NA	TRBJ2-2	TGCAGCGCCCTAGGCGGGGGGTTTGGCGGGGAGCTGTTTTTT	CSALGGGFGGELFF
NA	TRBV6-5	few	TRBJ2-5	TGTGCCAGCAGCGTCTTCGGGGTAGAGACCCAGTACTTC	CASSVFGVETQYF
NA	TRBV20-1	NA	TRBJ2-7	TGCAGTGCTAGTGAGACAGAGACCTACGAGCAGTACTTC	CSASETETYEQYF
TRBD2	TRBV7-8	NA	TRBJ2-3	TGTGCCAGCAGCCGTTTAGGGCGGGGGGCCACAGATACGCAGTATTTT	CASSRLGRGATDTQYF
TRBD2	TRBV7-2	NA	TRBJ2-7	TGTGCCAGCAGCCCGACTAGCGGGAGAAACGAGCAGTACTTC	CASSPTSGRNEQYF
NA	TRBV5-1	NA	TRBJ2-3	TGCGCCAGCAGCTTTGCGGCAGATACGCAGTATTTT	CASSFAADTQYF
TRBD1	TRBV30	NA	TRBJ1-2	TGTGCCTGGAGTGGACAGGGCTATGGCTACACCTTC	CAWSGQGYGYTF